This T cell receptor (beta chain) was sequenced during a study of metastatic and nonmetastatic thyroid tumors. CDR1 and CDR2 from the germline V gene are MNHEY and SVGEGT. Trimming pared 6 bases from V and 9 bases from J, leaving 18 bases between. This CDR3 contains 13 residues. Ahead of thyroid surgery, no patient had received treatment of any kind. TCRdb re-called the PCR reads with MiXCR. The sample has 45,000 or so clones, around 17% seen once; the top ten hold 22%. The chain has TRBV6-2 or TRBV6-3 and TRBJ2-7; TRBD2 is a possible D gene (6 bases). Source material: blood. This receptor was taken from a female donor with papillary thyroid cancer or a benign thyroid nodule (not recorded which). Some clones in this sample may be carry-over from other donors' samples. Here the CDR3 DNA reads TGTGCCAGCAGCACGGGACTCCGGCGGGGGCAGTACTTC. It is translated as CASSTGLRRGQYF.